These T cell receptor beta chains were read from a single sample in a study of patients and donors after allogeneic stem cell transplantation. MiXCR, run by TCRdb on the RT-PCR reads, gives a single entry per CDR3 protein. This sample has more than 850,000 distinct CDR3 sequences, with roughly 18% found just once. Material for sequencing was blood, either unsorted or a sorted T cell fraction (not recorded which). The receptor set was obtained from a human donor who was either an allogeneic HSCT recipient or a stem cell or donor lymphocyte infusion donor (not recorded which). It is not recorded whose cells these are; they may come from a transplant donor. Both conserved end residues are part of each CDR3. A D gene is named only where the DNA matches it firmly. Clone size, where shown, is once, few, many, or a class for clones that have expanded.

V	D	size	J	DNA	CDR3
TRBV12-3/TRBV12-4	NA	many	TRBJ2-7	TGTGCCAGCAGTTTTGGGGAGGTTTACGAGCAGTACTTC	CASSFGEVYEQYF
TRBV4-2	NA	few	TRBJ2-3	TGTGCCAGCAGCCAAGATGGGGGGTCTACGCAGTATTTT	CASSQDGGSTQYF
TRBV12-3/TRBV12-4	NA	NA	TRBJ2-5	TGTGCCAGCAGTTTCCAAGGACTCGTGGGAGAGACCCAGTACTTC	CASSFQGLVGETQYF
TRBV11-2	TRBD2	NA	TRBJ2-7	TGTGCCAGCAGCTTAGAGGGAGGGTTCTACTACGAGCAGTACTTC	CASSLEGGFYYEQYF
TRBV4-1	NA	many	TRBJ1-6	TGCGCCAGCAGCCAAGAGCCGGGGTCACCCCTCCACTTT	CASSQEPGSPLHF
TRBV7-2	NA	few	TRBJ1-1	TGTGCCAGCAGCATGAACAGGGAGAGGGGCACTGAAGCTTTCTTT	CASSMNRERGTEAFF
TRBV2	TRBD2	NA	TRBJ2-3	TGTGCCAGCAGTCGCTCGGGACTAGGGCCAGATACGCAGTATTTT	CASSRSGLGPDTQYF
TRBV4-1	TRBD1	NA	TRBJ2-3	TGCGCCAGCAGCCATTCGCGGACAGGGGGCGCAGGTAAAGATACGCAGTATTTT	CASSHSRTGGAGKDTQYF
TRBV20-1	TRBD2	few	TRBJ2-7	TGCAGTGCTAGAGATCAAGCGGGAGTCTACGAGCAGTACTTC	CSARDQAGVYEQYF
TRBV6-1	TRBD1	few	TRBJ2-4	TGTGCCAGCAGGTCCGGGACAGGGGTAGACATTCAGTACTTC	CASRSGTGVDIQYF
TRBV9	TRBD2	NA	TRBJ2-2	TGTGCCAGCAGCCCGAACGGACTAGCGGGGGGCTGGGGGGCCGGGGAGCTGTTTTTT	CASSPNGLAGGWGAGELFF